The 28 T cell receptor beta chains presented below share a single source sample, sequenced in a study of blood T cell repertoires in COVID-19. Method: immunoSEQ multiplex PCR; TCRdb's copy keeps in-frame clones and lacks some. Counted here are 150,000 to 200,000 clones, roughly 80% occurring once; the ten biggest clones make up roughly 12%. Sequences were obtained from PBMCs or T cells enriched from blood (not recorded which). All receptors derive from a man aged 45-65 years who had recovered from COVID-19.

This chain joins TRBV5-8 and TRBJ1-4, with D tentatively TRBD1 (6 bases). With 0 bases removed from V and 6 bases from J, the gap between germline ends came to 12 bases. Germline V gene lookup returns CDR1 SGHTS and CDR2 YDEGEE. The CDR3 covers 15 residues. The CDR3, as DNA: TGTGCCAGCAGCTTGGTCCGGGACACCCATGAAAAACTGTTTTTT. Protein product: CASSLVRDTHEKLFF.

This clone has just a few counts. The chain couples TRBV25-1 to TRBJ1-1; the match to TRBD1 covers 7 bases. J was trimmed by 0 bases and V by 6 bases; bases with no gene match: 16. From germline, CDR1 is MGHDK and CDR2 SYGVNS. This CDR3 region has 18 residues. The CDR3 spells CASSPVTSTTGLNTEAFF. The DNA of the CDR3 is TGTGCCAGCAGCCCCGTTACCTCGACGACAGGGTTGAACACTGAAGCTTTCTTT.

The chain couples TRBV6-6 to TRBJ1-6, with 9 bases identical to TRBD1. Germline-derived CDR1 and CDR2 are MNHNY and SVGAGI (reference sequence). The trim removed 5 bases at V and 8 bases at J, leaving 4 bases unmatched. This CDR3 is built from 14 residues. CDR3 DNA sequence: TGTGCCAGCAGTCGGGGACAGGGTTATTCACCCCTCCACTTT. The encoded protein is CASSRGQGYSPLHF.

The V call is TRBV27, the J call TRBJ2-4, with D possibly matching TRBD2 (6 bases). This CDR3 contains 13 residues. Trimming pared 6 bases from V and 3 bases from J, leaving 9 bases between. The germline CDR1 and CDR2 sequences are MNHEY and SMNVEV (reference sequence). The CDR3 is CASSGGGKNIQYF. CDR3 coding DNA: TGTGCCAGCAGCGGGGGTGGCAAAAACATTCAGTACTTC.

The rearrangement joins TRBV5-4 to TRBJ1-2, with D possibly being TRBD1 (5 bases). CDR1 is SGHNT and CDR2 is YYREEE in the germline V gene (reference sequence). CDR3 length equals 13 residues. The V end was cut by 4 bases, the J end by 1 base, with 8 bases between. CDR3 region: CASSTDSNYGYTF. In DNA, the CDR3 is TGTGCCAGCAGCACAGACAGTAACTATGGCTACACCTTC.

The chain uses TRBV18 and TRBJ1-2; 7 bases fit TRBD1. Germline V gene data show CDR1 as KGHSH and CDR2 as LQKENI. The CDR3 has 13 residues. J gave up 6 bases and V 3 bases, and 4 bases lay outside the gene matches. The chain's CDR3 is CASSPKGADGYTF. CDR3 in DNA: TGTGCCAGCTCACCGAAGGGGGCTGATGGCTACACCTTC.

V usage is TRBV18 and J usage is TRBJ1-1; 12 bases match TRBD1. After removal of 4 bases from V and 0 bases from J, the junction contained 3 bases not matched to a gene. CDR1 and CDR2 from the germline V gene are KGHSH and LQKENI. The CDR3 has 16 residues. The CDR3 DNA reads as TGTGCCAGCTCACAAGGGACAGGGGGCCTGAACACTGAAGCTTTCTTT. Amino acid sequence: CASSQGTGGLNTEAFF.

The chain carries TRBV10-3 and TRBJ2-7; 12 positions match TRBD1. The V gene's germline CDR1 is ENHRY and CDR2 SYGVKD. The length of the CDR3 is 14 residues. J lost 4 bases, V lost 7 bases, and 5 bases had no gene match. CDR3 coding DNA: TGTGCCATCAAACCGGGACAGGGGGCGTACGAGCAGTACTTC. Its protein product is CAIKPGQGAYEQYF.

This chain links TRBV27 with TRBJ1-4; tentatively, D is TRBD1 (5 bases). This CDR3 comprises 14 residues. CDR1 and CDR2 (germline): MNHEY, SMNVEV (reference sequence). V was trimmed by 5 bases and J by 8 bases, leaving 15 bases between them. This CDR3 reads CASSGGGIGEKLFF. CDR3 coding DNA: TGTGCCAGCAGTGGGGGGGGGATTGGCGAAAAACTGTTTTTT.

The genes are TRBV28 and TRBJ1-2, with D possibly TRBD1 on 6 matching bases. Germline assignment: CDR1 MDHEN and CDR2 SYDVKM. The CDR3 length is 12 residues. V dropped 5 bases and J dropped 14 bases, with 18 bases sitting between them. The CDR3 region is CASSLVGGARTF. The CDR3 DNA follows: TGTGCCAGCAGTCTAGTGGGGGGGGCGCGAACCTTC.

J is TRBJ2-2 and V is TRBV15; maybe TRBD2 (5 bases). This CDR3 is 16 amino acids long. CDR1 and CDR2 from the germline V gene are LNHNV and YYDKDF (reference sequence). Trimming removed 0 bases from V and 1 base from J, with 9 bases in between. The CDR3 spells CATSRDAGGNTGELFF. The CDR3 DNA sequence: TGTGCCACCAGCAGAGACGCAGGAGGGAACACCGGGGAGCTGTTTTTT. The full variable domain, rest sourced from reference TRBV15 and TRBJ2-2, is DAMVIQNPRYQVTQFGKPVTLSCSQTLNHNVMYWYQQKSSQAPKLLFHYYDKDFNNEADTPDNFQSRRPNTSFCFLDIRSPGLGDTAMYLCATSRDAGGNTGELFFGEGSRLTVL.

V and J are TRBV18 and TRBJ2-1; D is undetermined. The length of the CDR3 is 12 residues. The germline V and J ends were trimmed by 6 bases and 6 bases, with 9 bases remaining between them. Per germline, CDR1 KGHSH and CDR2 LQKENI. CDR3 nucleotides: TGTGCCAGCTCGGTGACTGGCAATGAGCAGTTCTTC. Encoded protein: CASSVTGNEQFF.

The rearrangement joins TRBV5-1 to TRBJ1-3; D is ambiguous. The CDR3 runs to 14 residues. CDR1 is SGHRS and CDR2 is YFSETQ in the germline V gene. Trimming shortened V by 4 bases and J by 0 bases, and 8 bases separated the two germline ends. Here the CDR3 reads CASSGPNSGNTIYF. The CDR3 nucleotides are TGCGCCAGCAGCGGGCCTAACTCTGGAAACACCATATATTTT.

The chain has TRBV11-2 and TRBJ1-3; D is unclear. V lost 0 bases to trimming and J lost 0 bases, with 6 bases between them. CDR3 length: 15 amino acids. CDR1 and CDR2 (germline): SGHAT, FQNNGV. The CDR3 DNA is TGTGCCAGCAGCTTAGAACAGTACTCTGGAAACACCATATATTTT. It is translated as CASSLEQYSGNTIYF.

The gene calls are TRBV18 and TRBJ1-1; the D gene is possibly TRBD1 (5 bases). Trimming shortened V by 4 bases and J by 2 bases, and 8 bases separated the two germline ends. This CDR3 contains 13 residues. In germline, CDR1 is KGHSH, CDR2 LQKENI. Written as DNA, the CDR3 is TGTGCCAGCTCACAACAGGACAACACTGAAGCTTTCTTT. It yields the protein CASSQQDNTEAFF.

This chain links TRBV6-5 with TRBJ2-3, with D maybe TRBD1 (5 bases). The CDR3 contains 14 residues. With 4 bases removed from V and 6 bases from J, the gap between germline ends came to 14 bases. Germline assignment: CDR1 MNHEY and CDR2 SVGAGI. The CDR3 nucleotides are TGTGCCAGCAGTTCCACTCGCAGGGCCGATACGCAGTATTTT. This gives the protein CASSSTRRADTQYF.

The CDR3 DNA is TGTGCCAGCAGCACACTACAGGGTTGGGCTGAAGCTTTCTTT. This sequence encodes CASSTLQGWAEAFF. The rearrangement uses TRBV7-9 and TRBJ1-1; possible D gene TRBD1, 6 bases. Trimming took 5 bases from V and 6 from J, leaving 16 bases between them. There are 14 residues in the CDR3. Per the germline V gene, CDR1 is SEHNR and CDR2 is FQNEAQ (reference sequence). Full variable domain (remainder filled in from reference TRBV7-9 and TRBJ1-1): DTGVSQNPRHKITKRGQNVTFRCDPISEHNRLYWYRQTLGQGPEFLTYFQNEAQLEKSRLLSDRFSAERPKGSFSTLEIQRTEQGDSAMYLCASSTLQGWAEAFFGQGTRLTVV.

This sequence joins TRBV7-5 and TRBJ2-7; the table's D call, TRBD2, was not checked against the DNA. TRBV7-5 corresponds to a pseudogene. The CDR3 sequence is 22 residues long. The CDR3 sequence is CARSFLMLPSLLAPRGSYEQYF. CDR3 nucleotide sequence: TGTGCCAGAAGCTTCCTTATGCTACCCTCCCTCCTTGCGCCCCGGGGCTCCTACGAGCAGTACTTC.

This clone has just a few counts. The chain links TRBV10-2 to TRBJ2-6, with D possibly TRBD1 on 5 matching bases. The germline V gene encodes CDR1 WSHSY and CDR2 SAAADI. The CDR3 loop spans 18 amino acids. Trimming took off 7 bases at V and 1 base at J, with 20 bases between the two ends. This CDR3 is CASKAPTDEVSGANVLTF. The CDR3 coding sequence is TGCGCCAGCAAGGCCCCGACAGACGAAGTGTCTGGGGCCAACGTCCTGACTTTC.

V gene TRBV4-2 combines with J gene TRBJ1-2; D perhaps matches TRBD1 (5 bases). There are 16 residues in the CDR3. In germline, CDR1 is LGHNA, CDR2 YNFKEQ. The germline V and J ends were trimmed by 6 bases and 4 bases, with 21 bases remaining between them. For the CDR3, the DNA is TGTGCCAGCAGTCCACAAGGTCAGGGTCTGGGCTATGGCTACACCTTC. As protein: CASSPQGQGLGYGYTF.

The J gene is TRBJ1-6, the V gene TRBV10-2, with D maybe TRBD1 (5 bases). The V end lost 2 bases, the J end lost 5 bases, and 7 bases lay between the germline ends. This CDR3 region has 14 residues. Germline V gene data show CDR1 as WSHSY and CDR2 as SAAADI. CDR3 in amino acids: CASSEQGHNSPLHF. Here the CDR3 DNA reads TGCGCCAGCAGTGAGCAGGGTCATAATTCACCCCTCCACTTT.

The CDR3 is CASSFGTGASNQPQHF. In DNA, the CDR3 is TGTGCCAGCAGCTTTGGGACAGGGGCTAGCAATCAGCCCCAGCATTTT. The rearrangement links TRBV11-2 to TRBJ1-5, with TRBD1 matching over 10 bases. The CDR3 runs to 16 residues. Germline values: CDR1 SGHAT, CDR2 FQNNGV. The junction had 2 bases not matched to a gene; V was cut back by 3 bases and J by 0 bases.

This clone appeared a single time. This sample also contains other DNA sequences that code for the same CDR3. The V call is TRBV19, the J call TRBJ1-6, with a weak D call TRBD1 (5 bases). The CDR3 is 15 amino acids. The germline CDR1 and CDR2 sequences are LNHDA and SQIVND (reference sequence). Trimming removed 3 bases at V and 7 bases at J, with 13 bases between. This CDR3 is CASSIRGTENSPLHF. CDR3 DNA sequence: TGTGCCAGTAGTATTCGCGGGACCGAGAATTCACCCCTCCACTTT.

The CDR3 DNA reads TGTGCCAGCAGCTTAGGCCCCTCTAGCACTGAAGCTTTCTTT. Protein sequence: CASSLGPSSTEAFF. The V call is TRBV7-2, the J call TRBJ1-1; D gene ambiguous. Trimming pared 1 base from V and 4 bases from J, leaving 10 bases between. This CDR3 contains 14 residues. Looked up from germline, CDR1 is SGHTA and CDR2 is FQGNSA. Looking up the rest from reference TRBV7-2 and TRBJ1-1 gives the full variable domain: GAGVSQSPSNKVTEKGKDVELRCDPISGHTALYWYRQSLGQGLEFLIYFQGNSAPDKSGLPSDRFSAERTGGSVSTLTIQRTQQEDSAVYLCASSLGPSSTEAFFGQGTRLTVV.

The gene calls are TRBV4-2 and TRBJ1-2; D is ambiguous. The germline CDR1 and CDR2 sequences are LGHNA and YNFKEQ. The V end was cut by 0 bases, the J end by 2 bases, with 13 bases between. The CDR3 runs 16 residues. CDR3 nucleotide sequence: TGTGCCAGCAGCCAAGATCTCGGGGTCAGGAACTATGGCTACACCTTC. Its translation is CASSQDLGVRNYGYTF.

The chain couples TRBV5-5 to TRBJ2-7, with 7 nucleotides matching TRBD1. The V segment lost 6 bases and the J segment 2 bases; nucleotides outside the gene matches: 11. Germline lookup yields CDR1 SGHKS and CDR2 YYEKEE (reference sequence). The CDR3 has 15 residues. The CDR3 DNA reads TGTGCCAGCAAAATAGGGGGCGCGGTGACCTACGAGCAGTACTTC. As protein: CASKIGGAVTYEQYF.

This clone was observed a few times. The rearrangement joins TRBV2 to TRBJ1-6, with D perhaps TRBD1 (6 bases). The CDR3 extends over 16 amino acids. Looked up from germline, CDR1 is SNHLY and CDR2 is FYNNEI. Trimming took off 6 bases at V and 5 bases at J, with 17 bases between the two ends. The CDR3 DNA reads TGTGCCAGCAGGGACCATCCGGGACAAGATAATTCACCCCTCCACTTT. Encoded protein: CASRDHPGQDNSPLHF.

This clone was recorded only once. The chain joins TRBV28 to TRBJ1-1; D is uncertain. The CDR3 has 11 residues. Per the germline V gene, CDR1 is MDHEN and CDR2 is SYDVKM. The V end lost 1 base, the J end lost 11 bases, and 8 bases lay between the germline ends. CDR3 protein: CASSLSVEAFF. CDR3 coding DNA: TGTGCCAGCAGTTTATCGGTGGAGGCTTTCTTT.